Shown below are 7 T cell receptor beta chains from a single sample sequenced in a study of cytomegalovirus exposure and HLA in healthy donors. Sequencing was performed with immunoSEQ multiplex PCR; in TCRdb, only in-frame clones are kept and a portion is missing. The profile shows around 200,000 clones, around 81% of them singletons. The specimen was PBMCs. Receptors originate from a woman younger than 35 in good health and CMV-seropositive.

This clone was detected only a few times. This rearrangement joins TRBV7-2 to TRBJ1-1; D unclear. Deletions cut 9 bases from V and 0 bases from J, with 20 bases between. The CDR3 length is 16 residues. Per germline, CDR1 SGHTA and CDR2 FQGNSA. Here the CDR3 reads CASLAAGKPMNTEAFF. The DNA for the CDR3 is TGTGCCAGTCTCGCTGCGGGGAAGCCCATGAACACTGAAGCTTTCTTT.

The rearrangement uses TRBV19 and TRBJ1-6; D is perhaps TRBD1 (5 bases). The CDR3 runs to 16 residues. V was clipped by 9 bases and J by 1 base, with 16 bases between them. Per germline, CDR1 LNHDA and CDR2 SQIVND (reference sequence). The CDR3 nucleotides are TGTGCCAGCAGGGAAAGTTTTGGGTCCTATAATTCACCCCTCCACTTT. Its protein product is CASRESFGSYNSPLHF.

The gene calls are TRBV11-3 and TRBJ2-2; D may be TRBD1 (5 bases). Trimming shortened V by 3 bases and J by 3 bases, and 8 bases separated the two germline ends. In germline, CDR1 is SGHNT, CDR2 YENEEA. The CDR3 covers 14 residues. CDR3 nucleotide sequence: TGTGCCAGCAGCTTGCTAGGGGACACCGGGGAGCTGTTTTTT. The encoded protein is CASSLLGDTGELFF.

This clone appeared a few times. The chain recombines TRBV4-1 with TRBJ2-7, with 7 bases identical to TRBD2. Germline CDR1 and CDR2: MGHRA and YSYEKL. This CDR3 is built from 14 residues. J lost 1 base, V lost 1 base, and 1 base had no gene match. The CDR3 DNA reads as TGCGCCAGCAGCCAAGTGGGAGGGTCCTACGAGCAGTACTTC. Translated: CASSQVGGSYEQYF.

The gene calls are TRBV11-2 and TRBJ1-5; D is undetermined. CDR3 length: 15 amino acids. Trimming took off 5 bases at V and 3 bases at J, with 14 bases between the two ends. Germline V gene sequence: CDR1 SGHAT, CDR2 FQNNGV. Written as DNA, the CDR3 is TGTGCCAGCAGCCCCGGTTTAAGAGCCAATCAGCCCCAGCATTTT. It yields the protein CASSPGLRANQPQHF.

The genes are TRBV4-3 and TRBJ1-2, with 9 nucleotides matching TRBD1. CDR1 is LGHNA and CDR2 is YSLEER in the germline V gene. The CDR3 contains 14 residues. J was trimmed by 6 bases and V by 4 bases; bases with no gene match: 6. CDR3 bases: TGCGCCAGCAGCCTTAGGACAGGGGAAAATGGCTACACCTTC. Protein: CASSLRTGENGYTF.

Only a few counts were recorded for this clone. This sequence joins TRBV10-1 and TRBJ1-5, with TRBD1 identical over 8 bases. CDR1 is WNHNN and CDR2 is SYGVQD in the germline V gene (reference sequence). The CDR3 is 15 residues long. Unmatched junction bases numbered 7, after V lost 7 bases and J lost 2 bases. In DNA form, the CDR3 reads TGCGCCAGCATCCCCGAGACAGGGGGCAATCAGCCCCAGCATTTT. Translating it yields CASIPETGGNQPQHF.